These T cell receptor beta chains were read from a single sample in a study of patients and donors after allogeneic stem cell transplantation. TCRdb passed the RT-PCR reads through MiXCR, listing each CDR3 protein once. The sample lists approximately 150,000 distinct CDR3 sequences, about 29% occurring once. Sequencing was performed on blood, either unsorted or a sorted T cell fraction (not recorded which). Receptors were obtained from a human donor who was either an allogeneic HSCT recipient or a stem cell or donor lymphocyte infusion donor (not recorded which). It is not recorded whose cells these are; they may come from a transplant donor. The conserved cysteine and the conserved F or W are not part of the CDR3 here.

>TRBV28|TRBJ2-5
ASSSTPQETQY
>TRBV19|TRBJ2-3
ASSADRISSTDTQY
>TRBV10-3|TRBJ2-5
AISESKGGETQY
>TRBV7-6|TRBJ1-6
ASTLGADNSPLH
>TRBV25-1|TRBJ1-1
ARERGTEAF
>TRBV20-1|TRBJ1-1
SARDPGEAF
>TRBV7-9|TRBJ2-1
ASSSFGDPLSWNEQF
>TRBV7-9|TRBJ2-3
ASSLVVAGPDTQY
>TRBV12-5|TRBJ2-3
ASGLVKIDTQY
>TRBV27|TRBJ1-1
ASSLSRLRETEAF
>TRBV4-3|TRBJ2-7
ASSQDLHREQY
>TRBV13|TRBJ2-1
ASSLIATSMENEQF
>TRBV4-2|TRBJ2-1
ASSQALALNEQF
>TRBV4-2|TRBJ1-5
ASSQGQGARNQPQH
>TRBV28|TRBJ1-2
ASSLGGTANYGYT